This TCR beta chain was sequenced for a study of blood T cell repertoires in COVID-19. About the research overall: Researchers got acute and convalescent COVID-19 samples from the United States, Italy and Spain. From T cells, B-cell-depleted T cells, or PBMCs came the material, which was cDNA or gDNA.

This table comes from immunoSEQ multiplex PCR, and its TCRdb copy is limited to in-frame clones, with some not included. This repertoire shows about 300,000 clones, roughly 82% found once; its top ten account for 1.5% to 2%. This CDR3 spans 13 amino acids. Germline V CDR1 and CDR2: LNHNV, YYDKDF (reference sequence). V lost 0 bases and J 7 bases, leaving 9 bases between the germline ends. This chain connects TRBV15 to TRBJ1-2; D unclear. Sequences were obtained from peripheral blood. The clonotype comes from a woman in her forties or fifties with acute or convalescent COVID-19. CDR3 loop: CATSRDLRGGYTF. The CDR3 nucleotides read TGTGCCACCAGCAGAGATCTTAGAGGTGGCTACACCTTC. The full variable domain, its missing parts supplied by reference TRBV15 and TRBJ1-2, is DAMVIQNPRYQVTQFGKPVTLSCSQTLNHNVMYWYQQKSSQAPKLLFHYYDKDFNNEADTPDNFQSRRPNTSFCFLDIRSPGLGDTAMYLCATSRDLRGGYTFGSGTRLTVV.